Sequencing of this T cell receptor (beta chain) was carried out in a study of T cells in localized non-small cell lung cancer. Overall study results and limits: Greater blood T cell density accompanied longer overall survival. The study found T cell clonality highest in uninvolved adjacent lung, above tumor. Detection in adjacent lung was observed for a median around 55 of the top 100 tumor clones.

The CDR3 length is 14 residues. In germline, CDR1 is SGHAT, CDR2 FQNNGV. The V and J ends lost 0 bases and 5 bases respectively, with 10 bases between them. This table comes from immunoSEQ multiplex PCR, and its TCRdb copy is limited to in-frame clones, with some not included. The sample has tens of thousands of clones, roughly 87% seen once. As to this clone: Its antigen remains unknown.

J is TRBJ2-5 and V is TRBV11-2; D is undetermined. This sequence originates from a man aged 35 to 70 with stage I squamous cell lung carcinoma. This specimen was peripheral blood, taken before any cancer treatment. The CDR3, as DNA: TGTGCCAGCAGCTTAGATGGGTTCTCGGAGACCCAGTACTTC. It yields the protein CASSLDGFSETQYF. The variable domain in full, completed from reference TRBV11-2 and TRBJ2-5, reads EAGVAQSPRYKIIEKRQSVAFWCNPISGHATLYWYQQILGQGPKLLIQFQNNGVVDDSQLPKDRFSAERLKGVDSTLKIQPAKLEDSAVYLCASSLDGFSETQYFGPGTRLLVL.